A selection of T cell receptor beta chains follows, all from one sample in a study of radiation and T cells in renal cell carcinoma. Measured with immunoSEQ multiplex PCR; TCRdb has only the in-frame clones, and not every one. The sample contains 100,000 to 150,000 clones, more than 70% of which appear only once. The starting material was blood, obtained from a patient whose treatment included radiotherapy and nephrectomy. Receptors were obtained from a woman aged 70-85 years with renal cell carcinoma. Both conserved end residues are part of each CDR3. The order of the fields is clone size, V gene, D gene, J gene, CDR3 length, CDR3 DNA, CDR3 protein. D genes are given only for firm matches. Clone sizes are given selectively: once, few, many, or a class where the clone is expanded.

>-|TRBV19|-|TRBJ2-1|16
TGTGCCAGTAGTCTGGGCGGGGGCCGGTCCTACAATGAGCAGTTCTTC
CASSLGGGRSYNEQFF
>-|TRBV5-1|-|TRBJ1-1|14
TGCGCCAGCAGTACGGATCCGGGGCTTCCGGAAGCTTTCTTT
CASSTDPGLPEAFF
>-|TRBV6-1|TRBD1|TRBJ2-7|12
TGTGCCAGCAGTGAGGGGGACAGAGGGAAGTACTTC
CASSEGDRGKYF
>-|TRBV25-1|TRBD1|TRBJ2-7|13
TGTGCCAGTACCACAGGGGGGCTGAGAGAGCAGTACTTC
CASTTGGLREQYF
>-|TRBV18|-|TRBJ1-3|13
TGTGCCAGCTCACCAGGGGCTGGAAACACCATATATTTT
CASSPGAGNTIYF
>-|TRBV6-1|TRBD1|TRBJ1-2|13
TGTGCCAGCAGGGAGACAGGGAGGTATGGCTACACCTTC
CASRETGRYGYTF
>-|TRBV6-1|TRBD2|TRBJ2-1|15
TGTGCCAGCAGAGTCCTCGCGGGGGGGTACAATGAGCAGTTCTTC
CASRVLAGGYNEQFF
>-|TRBV28|TRBD1|TRBJ2-7|18
TGTGCCAGCAGTACGGGGGACAGGGGGCTTTTCTTTTCCTACGAGCAGTACTTC
CASSTGDRGLFFSYEQYF
>-|TRBV11-3|-|TRBJ2-2|14
TGTGCCAGCAGCACCGGGACAAACACCGGGGAGCTGTTTTTT
CASSTGTNTGELFF
>-|TRBV7-6|-|TRBJ2-2|18
TGTGCCAGCAGCTTAGGGACCACTCAGCGGTTGAACACCGGGGAGCTGTTTTTT
CASSLGTTQRLNTGELFF
>-|TRBV5-4|TRBD1|TRBJ2-2|13
TGTGCCACCAGGGGACAGGGCCCCGGGGAGCTGTTTTTT
CATRGQGPGELFF
>-|TRBV29-1|TRBD2|TRBJ2-5|12
TGCAGCGGGCGGGGGGGTTTGGAGACCCAGTACTTC
CSGRGGLETQYF
>once|TRBV10-2|TRBD2|TRBJ2-7|14
TGCGCCAGCAGGGAGCGGGAGAGCTCCTACGAGCAGTACTTC
CASRERESSYEQYF
>-|TRBV27|TRBD2|TRBJ2-1|16
TGTGCCAGCAGTTTATTCGCTAGCGGCTCCTACAATGAGCAGTTCTTC
CASSLFASGSYNEQFF
>-|TRBV7-2|-|TRBJ2-7|16
TGTGCCAGCAGCCCCGGGGGAGCGGGTAGCTCCTACGAGCAGTACTTC
CASSPGGAGSSYEQYF
>-|TRBV5-4|-|TRBJ2-1|13
TGTGCCAGCAAAACGGGGCCTAGGGATGAGCAGTTCTTC
CASKTGPRDEQFF
>-|TRBV12-5|TRBD2|TRBJ2-3|14
TGTGCTAGTGGTTCTAGCGGGGGCACAGATACGCAGTATTTT
CASGSSGGTDTQYF